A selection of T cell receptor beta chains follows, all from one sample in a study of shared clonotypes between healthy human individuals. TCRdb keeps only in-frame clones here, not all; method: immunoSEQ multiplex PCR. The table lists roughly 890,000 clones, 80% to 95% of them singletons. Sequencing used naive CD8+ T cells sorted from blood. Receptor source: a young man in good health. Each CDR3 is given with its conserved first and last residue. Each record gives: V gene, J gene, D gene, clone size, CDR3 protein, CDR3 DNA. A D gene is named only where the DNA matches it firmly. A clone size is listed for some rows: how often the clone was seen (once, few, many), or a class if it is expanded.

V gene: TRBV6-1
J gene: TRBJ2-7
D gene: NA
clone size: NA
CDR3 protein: CASRSVSTYEQYF
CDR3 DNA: TGTGCCAGTCGAAGCGTTTCTACCTACGAGCAGTACTTC

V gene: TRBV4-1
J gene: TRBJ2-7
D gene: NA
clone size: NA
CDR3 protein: CASSTPLGETFYEQYF
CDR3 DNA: TGCGCCAGCAGCACTCCCTTGGGGGAAACGTTCTACGAGCAGTACTTC

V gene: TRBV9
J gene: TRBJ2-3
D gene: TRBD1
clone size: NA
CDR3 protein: CASSGQGFGTDTQYF
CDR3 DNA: TGTGCCAGCAGCGGACAGGGGTTCGGCACAGATACGCAGTATTTT

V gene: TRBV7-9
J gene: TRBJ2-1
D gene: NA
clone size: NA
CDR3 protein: CASSGGPATNEQFF
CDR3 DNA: TGTGCCAGCAGCGGGGGGCCGGCTACGAATGAGCAGTTCTTC

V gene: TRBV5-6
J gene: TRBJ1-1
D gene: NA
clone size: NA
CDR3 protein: CASSLTQDEAFF
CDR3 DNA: TGTGCCAGCAGCTTGACGCAGGACGAAGCTTTCTTT

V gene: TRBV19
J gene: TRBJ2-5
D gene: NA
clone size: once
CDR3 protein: CASKGGASWETQYF
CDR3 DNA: TGTGCCAGCAAAGGGGGGGCTAGTTGGGAGACCCAGTACTTC

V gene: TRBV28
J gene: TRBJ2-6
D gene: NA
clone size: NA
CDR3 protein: CASRATGFSGANVLTF
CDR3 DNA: TGTGCCAGCAGAGCGACAGGTTTCTCTGGGGCCAACGTCCTGACTTTC

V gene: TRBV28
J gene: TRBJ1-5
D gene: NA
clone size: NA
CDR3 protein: CASSIPPDGQPQHF
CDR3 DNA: TGTGCCAGCAGTATCCCACCGGATGGTCAGCCCCAGCATTTT

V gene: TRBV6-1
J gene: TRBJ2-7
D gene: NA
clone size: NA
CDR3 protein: CASNREFDEQYF
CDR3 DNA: TGTGCCAGCAACAGGGAATTCGACGAGCAGTACTTC

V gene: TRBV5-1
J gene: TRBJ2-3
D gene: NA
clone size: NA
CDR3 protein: CASARQRADSTDTQYF
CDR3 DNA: TGCGCCAGCGCCCGGCAGCGGGCTGATAGCACAGATACGCAGTATTTT

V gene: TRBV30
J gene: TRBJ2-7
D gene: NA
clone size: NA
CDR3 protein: CAWSVRGDEQYF
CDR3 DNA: TGTGCCTGGAGTGTTAGGGGGGACGAGCAGTACTTC

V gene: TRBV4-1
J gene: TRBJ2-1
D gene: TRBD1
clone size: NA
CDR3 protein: CASSQWTGHNEQFF
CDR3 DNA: TGCGCCAGCAGCCAATGGACAGGGCACAATGAGCAGTTCTTC

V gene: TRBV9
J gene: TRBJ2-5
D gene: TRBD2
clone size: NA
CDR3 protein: CASSTRTSGSETQYF
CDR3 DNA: TGTGCCAGCAGCACCCGGACTAGCGGGAGCGAGACCCAGTACTTC

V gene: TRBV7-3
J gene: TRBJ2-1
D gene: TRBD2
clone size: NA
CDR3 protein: CASSGPGLAGNEQFF
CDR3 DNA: TGTGCCAGCAGCGGGCCGGGACTAGCGGGAAATGAGCAGTTCTTC

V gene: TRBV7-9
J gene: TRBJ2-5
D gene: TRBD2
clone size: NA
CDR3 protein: CASSLPTSGRRETQYF
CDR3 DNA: TGTGCCAGCAGCTTACCAACTAGCGGGAGGAGGGAGACCCAGTACTTC

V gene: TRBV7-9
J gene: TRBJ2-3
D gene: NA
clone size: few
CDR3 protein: CASDSSFTDTQYF
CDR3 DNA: TGTGCCTCAGACAGCTCCTTCACAGATACGCAGTATTTT

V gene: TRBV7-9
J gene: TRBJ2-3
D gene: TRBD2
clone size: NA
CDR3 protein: CASSSSNLGLAGVDTQYF
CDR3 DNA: TGTGCCAGCAGCTCCTCAAATTTAGGACTAGCGGGAGTAGATACGCAGTATTTT

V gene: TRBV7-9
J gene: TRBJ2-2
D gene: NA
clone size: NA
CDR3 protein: CASSLEHLGELFF
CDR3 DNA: TGTGCCAGCAGCTTAGAACACCTCGGGGAGCTGTTTTTT

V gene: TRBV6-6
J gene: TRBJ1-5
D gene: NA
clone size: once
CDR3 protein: CASSYQGNQPQHF
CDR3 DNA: TGTGCCAGCAGTTACCAGGGCAATCAGCCCCAGCATTTT

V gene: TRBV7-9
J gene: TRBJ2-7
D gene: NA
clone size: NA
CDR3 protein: CASSPRVGDEQYF
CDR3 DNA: TGTGCCAGCAGCCCTCGGGTGGGAGACGAGCAGTACTTC

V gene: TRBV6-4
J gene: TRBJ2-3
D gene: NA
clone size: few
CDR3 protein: CASSPLGNTDTQYF
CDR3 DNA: TGTGCCAGCAGTCCCCTGGGGAACACAGATACGCAGTATTTT

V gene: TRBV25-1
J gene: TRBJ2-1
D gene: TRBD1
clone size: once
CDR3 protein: CASRRQGARSNEQFF
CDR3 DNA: TGTGCCAGCAGGAGACAGGGGGCGAGGAGCAATGAGCAGTTCTTC

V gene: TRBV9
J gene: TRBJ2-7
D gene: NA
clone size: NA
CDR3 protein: CASSSREDFGQSHEQYF
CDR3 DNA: TGTGCCAGCAGCAGTAGGGAGGATTTTGGACAATCCCACGAGCAGTACTTC

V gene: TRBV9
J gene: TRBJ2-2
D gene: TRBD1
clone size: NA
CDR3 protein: CASSATGDGELFF
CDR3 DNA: TGTGCCAGCAGCGCGACAGGGGACGGGGAGCTGTTTTTT

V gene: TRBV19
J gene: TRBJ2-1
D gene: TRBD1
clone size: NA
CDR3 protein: CASSPDRGQPPSDNEQFF
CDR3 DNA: TGTGCCAGTAGCCCGGACAGGGGGCAGCCACCAAGCGACAATGAGCAGTTCTTC

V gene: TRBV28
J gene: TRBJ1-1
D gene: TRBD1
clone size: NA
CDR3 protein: CASSRTGNTEAFF
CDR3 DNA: TGTGCCAGCAGTCGGACAGGGAACACTGAAGCTTTCTTT

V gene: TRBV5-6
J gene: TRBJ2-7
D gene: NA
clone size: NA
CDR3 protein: CASSFSAEQYF
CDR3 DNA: TGTGCCAGCAGCTTCTCGGCCGAGCAGTACTTC

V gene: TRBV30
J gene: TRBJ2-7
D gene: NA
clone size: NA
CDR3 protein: CACSGLSFYEQYF
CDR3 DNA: TGTGCCTGTTCAGGGCTTTCTTTCTACGAGCAGTACTTC

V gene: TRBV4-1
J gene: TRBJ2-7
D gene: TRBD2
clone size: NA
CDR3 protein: CASSQDPPLAGREQYF
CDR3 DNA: TGCGCCAGCAGCCAAGACCCCCCCCTAGCGGGACGCGAGCAGTACTTC

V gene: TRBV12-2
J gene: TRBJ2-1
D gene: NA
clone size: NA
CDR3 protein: CASRFPAISGRADNEQFF
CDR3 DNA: TGTGCAAGTCGCTTCCCTGCTATTAGCGGGAGGGCCGATAATGAGCAGTTCTTC

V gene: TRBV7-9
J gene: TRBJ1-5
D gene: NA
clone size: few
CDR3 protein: CARAKGRGTSNQPQHF
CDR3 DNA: TGTGCAAGGGCCAAGGGCCGGGGGACGAGCAATCAGCCCCAGCATTTT

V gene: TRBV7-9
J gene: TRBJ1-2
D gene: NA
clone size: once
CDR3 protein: CASSLGATRRYTF
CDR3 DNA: TGTGCCAGCAGCTTAGGGGCGACACGGCGCTACACCTTC

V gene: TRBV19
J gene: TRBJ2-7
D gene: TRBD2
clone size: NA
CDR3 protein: CASSSGTSGRGEQYF
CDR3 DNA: TGTGCCAGTAGCTCCGGGACTAGCGGGAGAGGCGAGCAGTACTTC

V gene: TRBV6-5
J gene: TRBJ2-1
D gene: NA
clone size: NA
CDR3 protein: CASSFGGDEQFF
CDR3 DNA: TGTGCCAGCAGTTTCGGGGGCGATGAGCAGTTCTTC

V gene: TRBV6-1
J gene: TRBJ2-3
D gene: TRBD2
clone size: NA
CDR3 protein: CASSENGAWLADDTQYF
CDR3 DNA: TGTGCCAGCAGTGAAAACGGTGCCTGGCTAGCGGATGATACGCAGTATTTT

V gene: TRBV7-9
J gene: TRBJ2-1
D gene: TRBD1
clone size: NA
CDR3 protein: CASSPPQGAYNEQFF
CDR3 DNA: TGTGCCAGCAGCCCGCCGCAGGGGGCTTACAATGAGCAGTTCTTC

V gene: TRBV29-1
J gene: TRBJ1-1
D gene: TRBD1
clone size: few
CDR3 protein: CSVVGQGDTEAFF
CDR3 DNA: TGCAGCGTTGTTGGACAGGGTGACACTGAAGCTTTCTTT

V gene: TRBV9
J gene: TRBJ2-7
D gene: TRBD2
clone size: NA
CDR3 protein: CASSPPGLISEQYF
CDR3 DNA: TGTGCCAGCAGCCCCCCGGGACTAATAAGCGAGCAGTACTTC

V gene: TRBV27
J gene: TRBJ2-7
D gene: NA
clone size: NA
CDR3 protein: CASSFTNSPREQYF
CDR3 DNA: TGTGCCAGCAGTTTCACGAACAGTCCTCGGGAGCAGTACTTC

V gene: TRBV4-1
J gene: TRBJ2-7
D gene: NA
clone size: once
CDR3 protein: CASRLKDSYEQYF
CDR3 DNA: TGCGCCAGCAGGCTTAAGGACTCCTACGAGCAGTACTTC

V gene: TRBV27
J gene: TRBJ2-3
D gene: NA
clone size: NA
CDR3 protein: CASSPVRGLLTDTQYF
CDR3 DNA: TGTGCCAGCAGTCCAGTCCGGGGACTCCTCACAGATACGCAGTATTTT

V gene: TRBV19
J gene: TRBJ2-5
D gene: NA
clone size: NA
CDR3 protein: CASSISDSQETQYF
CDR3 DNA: TGTGCCAGTAGTATCTCAGACAGCCAAGAGACCCAGTACTTC